The clone carrying this TCR beta chain occurred a few times. What it recognizes is unknown. This sample stems from a study of response to subunit inactivated influenza vaccine. Germline V lookup: CDR1 SQVTM, CDR2 ANQGSEA. Trimming took 6 bases from V and 0 from J, leaving 9 bases between them. The CDR3 length is 12 residues. Via MiXCR, TCRdb re-called the RT-PCR reads, giving one row per CDR3 protein. The sample includes 500,000 to 600,000 distinct CDR3 sequences, approximately 12% of them seen just once. Notes on the study in general: It was suggested by the authors that few new T cells are recruited by each seasonal influenza vaccination.

The sample consisted of PBMCs from blood, taken roughly 48 days after vaccination. The V call is TRBV29-1, the J call TRBJ2-7; D unresolved. This clonotype was obtained from a man aged 50 to 59 who received an inactivated influenza vaccine. The CDR3 coding sequence is TGCAGCGTCGTCGACAACTCCTACGAGCAGTACTTC. Translation: CSVVDNSYEQYF.